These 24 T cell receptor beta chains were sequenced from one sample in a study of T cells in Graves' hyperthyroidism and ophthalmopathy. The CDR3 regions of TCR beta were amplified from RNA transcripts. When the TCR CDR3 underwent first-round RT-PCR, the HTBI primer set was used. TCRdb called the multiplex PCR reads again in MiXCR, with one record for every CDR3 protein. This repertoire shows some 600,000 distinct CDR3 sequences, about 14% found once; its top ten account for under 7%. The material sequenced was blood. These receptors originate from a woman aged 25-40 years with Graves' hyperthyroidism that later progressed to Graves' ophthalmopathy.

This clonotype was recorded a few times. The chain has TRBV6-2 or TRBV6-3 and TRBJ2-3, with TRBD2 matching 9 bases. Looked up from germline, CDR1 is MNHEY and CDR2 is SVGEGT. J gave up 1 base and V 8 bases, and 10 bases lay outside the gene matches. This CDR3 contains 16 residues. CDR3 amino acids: CASGTSLAGGTDTQYF. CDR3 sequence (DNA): TGTGCCAGCGGAACTTCTTTAGCGGGGGGCACAGATACGCAGTATTTT.

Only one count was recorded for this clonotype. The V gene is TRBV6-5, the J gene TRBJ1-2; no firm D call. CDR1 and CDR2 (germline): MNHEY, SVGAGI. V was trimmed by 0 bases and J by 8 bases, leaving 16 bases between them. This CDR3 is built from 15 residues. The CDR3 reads CASSYSPLEGPGYTF. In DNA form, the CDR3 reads TGTGCCAGCAGTTACTCCCCCCTGGAAGGGCCGGGCTACACCTTC.

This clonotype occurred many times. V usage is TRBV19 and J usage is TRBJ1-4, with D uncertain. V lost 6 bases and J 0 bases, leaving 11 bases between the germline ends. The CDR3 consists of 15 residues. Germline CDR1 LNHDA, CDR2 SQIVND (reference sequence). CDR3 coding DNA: TGTGCCAGTAGCGCTGGGAGAGCAACTAATGAAAAACTGTTTTTT. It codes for CASSAGRATNEKLFF.

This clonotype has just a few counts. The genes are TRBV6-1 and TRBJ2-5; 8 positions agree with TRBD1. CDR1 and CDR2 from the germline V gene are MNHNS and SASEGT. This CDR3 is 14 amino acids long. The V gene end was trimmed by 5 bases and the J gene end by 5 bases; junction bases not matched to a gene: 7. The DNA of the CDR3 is TGTGCCAGCAGTCCAGGGGGCCCGTGGGAGACCCAGTACTTC. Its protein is CASSPGGPWETQYF.

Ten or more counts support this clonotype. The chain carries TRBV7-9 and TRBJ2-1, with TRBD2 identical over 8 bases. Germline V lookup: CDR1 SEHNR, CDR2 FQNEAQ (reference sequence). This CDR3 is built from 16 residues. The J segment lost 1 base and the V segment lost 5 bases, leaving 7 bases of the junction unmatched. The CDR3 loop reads CASSRSSGSSYNEQFF. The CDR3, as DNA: TGTGCCAGCAGCCGATCCAGCGGGAGTTCCTACAATGAGCAGTTCTTC.

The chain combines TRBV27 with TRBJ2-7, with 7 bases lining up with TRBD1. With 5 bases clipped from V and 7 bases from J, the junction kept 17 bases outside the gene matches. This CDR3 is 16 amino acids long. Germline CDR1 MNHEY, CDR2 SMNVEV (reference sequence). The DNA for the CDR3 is TGTGCCAGCAGTCCCTCCACCGGGACAGCTCTACGTGAGCAGTACTTC. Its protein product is CASSPSTGTALREQYF.

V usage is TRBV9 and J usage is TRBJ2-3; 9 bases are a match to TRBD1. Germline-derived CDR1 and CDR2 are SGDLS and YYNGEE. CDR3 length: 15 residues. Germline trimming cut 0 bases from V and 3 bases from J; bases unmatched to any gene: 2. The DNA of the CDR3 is TGTGCCAGCAGCGTAGGACAGGGGGTTACAGATACGCAGTATTTT. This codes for CASSVGQGVTDTQYF. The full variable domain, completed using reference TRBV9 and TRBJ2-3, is DSGVTQTPKHLITATGQRVTLRCSPRSGDLSVYWYQQSLDQGLQFLIQYYNGEERAKGNILERFSAQQFPDLHSELNLSSLELGDSALYFCASSVGQGVTDTQYFGPGTRLTVL.

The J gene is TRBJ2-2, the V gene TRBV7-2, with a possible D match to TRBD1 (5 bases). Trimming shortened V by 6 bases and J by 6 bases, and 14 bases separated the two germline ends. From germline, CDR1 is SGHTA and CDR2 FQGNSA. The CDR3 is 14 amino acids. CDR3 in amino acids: CASSPVRTSGELFF. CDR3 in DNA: TGTGCCAGCAGTCCCGTACGGACATCCGGGGAGCTGTTTTTT.

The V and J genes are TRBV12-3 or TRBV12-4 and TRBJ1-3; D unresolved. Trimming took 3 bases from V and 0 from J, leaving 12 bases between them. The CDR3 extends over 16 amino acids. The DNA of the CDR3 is TGTGCCAGCAGTTTTAGTAGACCTTACTCTGGAAACACCATATATTTT. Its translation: CASSFSRPYSGNTIYF.

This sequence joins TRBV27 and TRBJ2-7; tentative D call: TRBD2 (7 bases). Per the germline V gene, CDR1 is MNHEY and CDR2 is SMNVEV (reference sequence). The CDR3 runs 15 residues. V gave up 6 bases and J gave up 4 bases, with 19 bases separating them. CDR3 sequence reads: CASSNRGGESYEQYF. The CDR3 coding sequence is TGTGCCAGCAGCAATAGGGGGGGGGAATCTTACGAGCAGTACTTC.

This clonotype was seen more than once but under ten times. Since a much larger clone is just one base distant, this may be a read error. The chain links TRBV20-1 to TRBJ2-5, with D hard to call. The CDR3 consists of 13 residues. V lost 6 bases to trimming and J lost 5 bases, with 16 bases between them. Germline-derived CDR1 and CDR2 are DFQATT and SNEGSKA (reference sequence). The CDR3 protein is CSASIPDSETQYF. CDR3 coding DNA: TGCAGTGCCTCTATACCCGATTCGGAGACCCAGTACTTC.

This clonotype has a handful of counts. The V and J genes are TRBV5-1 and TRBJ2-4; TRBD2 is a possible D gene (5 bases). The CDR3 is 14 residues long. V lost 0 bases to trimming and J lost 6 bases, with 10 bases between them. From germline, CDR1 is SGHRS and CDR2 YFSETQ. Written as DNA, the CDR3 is TGCGCCAGCAGCTTGGGCCACGAGGGAAACATTCAGTACTTC. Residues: CASSLGHEGNIQYF.

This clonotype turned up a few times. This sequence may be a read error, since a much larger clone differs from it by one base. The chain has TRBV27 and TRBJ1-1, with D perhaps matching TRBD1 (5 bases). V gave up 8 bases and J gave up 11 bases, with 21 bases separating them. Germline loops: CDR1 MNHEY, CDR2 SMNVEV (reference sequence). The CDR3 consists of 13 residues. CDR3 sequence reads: CASGPNGRGEAFF. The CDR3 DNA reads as TGTGCCAGCGGACCCAACGGGAGAGGGGAGGCTTTCTTT.

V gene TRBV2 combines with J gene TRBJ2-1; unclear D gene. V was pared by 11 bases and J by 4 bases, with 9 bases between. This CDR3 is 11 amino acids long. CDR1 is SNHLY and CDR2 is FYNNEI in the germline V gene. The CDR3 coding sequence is TGTGCCGGACGGAATTACAATGAGCAGTTCTTC. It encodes CAGRNYNEQFF.

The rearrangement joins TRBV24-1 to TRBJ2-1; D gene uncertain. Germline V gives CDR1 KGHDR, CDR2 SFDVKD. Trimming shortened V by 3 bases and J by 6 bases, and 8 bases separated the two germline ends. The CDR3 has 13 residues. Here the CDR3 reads CATSDLRGNEQFF. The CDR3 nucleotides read TGTGCCACCAGTGATCTCCGCGGCAATGAGCAGTTCTTC.

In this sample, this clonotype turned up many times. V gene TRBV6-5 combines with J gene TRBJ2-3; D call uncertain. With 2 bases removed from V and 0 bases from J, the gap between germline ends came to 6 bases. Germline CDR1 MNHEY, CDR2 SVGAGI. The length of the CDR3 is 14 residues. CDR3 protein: CASSYGSSTDTQYF. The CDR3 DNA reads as TGTGCCAGCAGTTACGGTTCTAGCACAGATACGCAGTATTTT.

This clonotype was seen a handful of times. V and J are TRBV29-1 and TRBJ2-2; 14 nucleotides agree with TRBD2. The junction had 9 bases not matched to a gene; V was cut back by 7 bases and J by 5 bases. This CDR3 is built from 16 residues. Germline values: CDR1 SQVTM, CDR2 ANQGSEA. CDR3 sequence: CSGLAGGSSPTGELFF. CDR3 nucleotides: TGCAGCGGACTAGCGGGAGGGTCTTCGCCGACCGGGGAGCTGTTTTTT.

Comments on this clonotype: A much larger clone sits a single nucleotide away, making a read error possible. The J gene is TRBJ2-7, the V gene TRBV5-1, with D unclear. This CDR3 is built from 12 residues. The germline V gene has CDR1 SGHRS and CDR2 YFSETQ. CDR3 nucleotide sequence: TGTGCCAGCAGCTCTACGGTGTTGGAGCGGTACTTC. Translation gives CASSSTVLERYF.

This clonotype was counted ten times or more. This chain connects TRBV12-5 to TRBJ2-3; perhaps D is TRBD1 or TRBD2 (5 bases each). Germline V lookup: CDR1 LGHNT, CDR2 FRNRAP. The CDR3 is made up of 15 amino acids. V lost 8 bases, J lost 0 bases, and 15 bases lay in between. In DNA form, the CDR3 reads TGTGCTAGTTCCATTAGGGACCGTAGCACAGATACGCAGTATTTT. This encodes CASSIRDRSTDTQYF.

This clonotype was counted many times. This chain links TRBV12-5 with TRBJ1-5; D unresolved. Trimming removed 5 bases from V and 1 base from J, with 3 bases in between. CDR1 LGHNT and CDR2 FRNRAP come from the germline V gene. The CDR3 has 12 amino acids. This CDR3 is CASGLSNQPQHF. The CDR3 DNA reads TGTGCTAGTGGTCTCAGCAATCAGCCCCAGCATTTT.

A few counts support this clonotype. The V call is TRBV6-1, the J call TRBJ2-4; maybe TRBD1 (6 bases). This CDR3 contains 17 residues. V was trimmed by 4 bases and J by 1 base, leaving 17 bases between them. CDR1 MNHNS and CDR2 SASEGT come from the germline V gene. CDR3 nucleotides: TGTGCCAGCAGTGCGGCAAGCAGGGGTTTGGCCAAAAACATTCAGTACTTC. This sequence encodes CASSAASRGLAKNIQYF.

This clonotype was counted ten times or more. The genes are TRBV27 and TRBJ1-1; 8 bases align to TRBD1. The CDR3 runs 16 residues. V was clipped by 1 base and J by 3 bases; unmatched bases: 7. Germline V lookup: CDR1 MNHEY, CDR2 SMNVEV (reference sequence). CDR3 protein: CASSLYQGAAYTEAFF. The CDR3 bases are TGTGCCAGCAGTTTATACCAGGGGGCAGCCTACACTGAAGCTTTCTTT.

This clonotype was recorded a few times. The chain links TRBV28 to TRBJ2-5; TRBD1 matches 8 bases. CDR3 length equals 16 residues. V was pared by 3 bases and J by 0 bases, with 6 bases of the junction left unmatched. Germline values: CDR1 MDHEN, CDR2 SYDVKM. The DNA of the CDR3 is TGTGCCAGCAGTTTCTGGGACAGGAGAAACCAAGAGACCCAGTACTTC. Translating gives CASSFWDRRNQETQYF.

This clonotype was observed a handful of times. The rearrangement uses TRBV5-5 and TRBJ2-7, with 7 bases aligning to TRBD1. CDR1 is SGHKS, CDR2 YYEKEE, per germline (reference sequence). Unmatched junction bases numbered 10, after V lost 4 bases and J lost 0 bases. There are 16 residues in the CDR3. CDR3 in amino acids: CASSLTGTVTSYEQYF. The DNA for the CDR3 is TGTGCCAGCAGCCTCACCGGGACAGTGACCTCCTACGAGCAGTACTTC.